This T cell receptor (beta chain) stems from a study of blood T cells in healthy people across ages. Together with a sample-barcoded 5' primer, a J-beta primer mix was included in a second PCR lasting about 7 to 12 cycles. TCRdb reprocessed the 5' RACE reads with MiXCR, giving one entry per CDR3 protein. The profile shows about 680,000 distinct CDR3 sequences, around half of them singletons. Whole-study results and caveats: The fall in TCR beta diversity per million T cells was roughly linear with age.

Healthy Caucasian individuals from Russia aged 6 to 90 served as donors. CDR3 size: 18 residues. Looked up from germline, CDR1 is SGHRS and CDR2 is YFSETQ. As regards this clonotype: As yet, its antigen is unknown. The junction departs from the called germline gene at one end, perhaps through a read error.

This receptor was identified in a woman between 55 and 75 years old in good health. Sequenced material: blood. This chain joins TRBV5-1 and TRBJ2-7, with D tentatively TRBD1 (6 bases). The CDR3 region has the DNA TGCGCCAGCAGCTTGACTCAGGGGCCCTCAAGCTCCTACAATGAGCAGTACTTT. Translating it yields CASSLTQGPSSSYNEQYF.